These 10 T cell receptor beta chains came from one sample sequenced in a study of T cells in Graves' hyperthyroidism and ophthalmopathy. Amplification targeted TCR beta CDR3 regions from RNA transcripts. HTBI primers were employed in a first-round RT-PCR of the TCR CDR3. A single record per CDR3 protein comes from TCRdb applying MiXCR to the multiplex PCR reads. The sample records around 700,000 distinct CDR3 sequences, 18% being singletons. Material: blood. These receptors all come from a woman in her forties or fifties with Graves' hyperthyroidism that later progressed to Graves' ophthalmopathy.

This clonotype was recorded at least ten times. The rearrangement uses TRBV11-2 and TRBJ2-4, with D unresolved. This CDR3 region has 14 residues. The ends were cut back, 5 bases at V and 0 bases at J, with 8 bases in the middle. Germline CDR1 and CDR2: SGHAT and FQNNGV. The CDR3 here is CASSPELAKNIQYF. As DNA, the CDR3 is TGTGCCAGCAGCCCAGAACTAGCCAAAAACATTCAGTACTTC.

This clonotype was found many times. For the CDR3, the DNA is TGCAGTGCTAGGCCGCGAGGGAAGTCCCCAGATACGCAGTATTTT. This sequence encodes CSARPRGKSPDTQYF. V gene TRBV20-1 combines with J gene TRBJ2-3; possibly TRBD2 for D (5 bases). Germline V gives CDR1 DFQATT, CDR2 SNEGSKA (reference sequence). This CDR3 is 15 amino acids long. With 3 bases removed from V and 4 bases from J, the gap between germline ends came to 17 bases.

A note on this clonotype: At one of its ends the junction is not consistent with the germline gene, which may arise from a read error. The chain combines TRBV15 with TRBJ2-3; D may be TRBD1 (5 bases). CDR1 and CDR2 from the germline V gene are LNHNV and YYDKDF (reference sequence). CDR3 length: 14 amino acids. The CDR3 sequence is CATSRDMGTGTQYF. In DNA, the CDR3 is TGTGCCACCAGCAGAGATATGGGCACAGGTACGCAGTATTTT.

This clonotype was counted ten times or more. This chain connects TRBV2 to TRBJ1-2, with D maybe TRBD1 (5 bases). The CDR3 spans 13 residues. Germline V gene data show CDR1 as SNHLY and CDR2 as FYNNEI. Trimming left V 7 bases short and J 7 bases short, with 16 bases between. CDR3 in DNA: TGTGCCAGCACCACCAACATCGGGGCTGGCTACACCTTC. Translated, it gives CASTTNIGAGYTF. The whole variable domain, filled in from reference TRBV2 and TRBJ1-2, reads EPEVTQTPSHQVTQMGQEVILRCVPISNHLYFYWYRQILGQKVEFLVSFYNNEISEKSEIFDDQFSVERPDGSNFTLKIRSTKLEDSAMYFCASTTNIGAGYTFGSGTRLTVV.

The rearrangement joins TRBV4-1 to TRBJ2-3; 9 positions match TRBD2. Germline V gene data show CDR1 as MGHRA and CDR2 as YSYEKL. V was pared by 3 bases and J by 4 bases, with 8 bases of the junction left unmatched. CDR3 length equals 16 residues. CDR3 in DNA: TGCGCCAGCAGCCAGATACTAGCGGGTGGCGCAGATACGCAGTATTTT. Translation gives CASSQILAGGADTQYF.

A single count supports this clonotype. CDR3 in DNA: TGTGCCAGTAGTCTCCGGAGAGGGGACAATGAGCAGTTCTTC. This codes for CASSLRRGDNEQFF. The chain is built from TRBV19 and TRBJ2-1; D assignment may be TRBD1 or TRBD2 (5 bases each). The CDR3 spans 14 residues. Trimming removed 5 bases at V and 5 bases at J, with 13 bases between. Per germline, CDR1 LNHDA and CDR2 SQIVND (reference sequence).

This clonotype occurred a few times. The chain recombines TRBV20-1 with TRBJ1-6; a possible D gene is TRBD1 (6 bases). Trimming stripped 4 bases from V and 9 bases from J, with 19 bases between. This CDR3 spans 15 amino acids. Germline V gene lookup returns CDR1 DFQATT and CDR2 SNEGSKA (reference sequence). CDR3 amino acids: CSATSPGGPGSPLHF. The DNA for the CDR3 is TGCAGTGCTACCTCCCCCGGGGGCCCGGGTTCACCCCTCCACTTT.

The chain has TRBV15 and TRBJ2-2; the D is unclear. Germline V gene sequence: CDR1 LNHNV, CDR2 YYDKDF (reference sequence). V was shortened by 5 bases and J by 5 bases, with 6 bases between the two germline ends. The CDR3 loop spans 12 amino acids. The CDR3 spells CATSHQTGELFF. CDR3 in DNA: TGTGCCACCAGCCACCAGACCGGGGAGCTGTTTTTT.

The table lists this clonotype with a few counts. The chain has TRBV5-8 and TRBJ1-5; D ambiguous. The CDR3 extends over 16 amino acids. V lost 4 bases and J 0 bases, leaving 14 bases between the germline ends. The germline V gene has CDR1 SGHTS and CDR2 YDEGEE. CDR3 in amino acids: CASSKQTGASNQPQHF. The CDR3 DNA reads TGTGCCAGCAGCAAGCAGACGGGAGCTAGCAATCAGCCCCAGCATTTT.

This clonotype has at least ten counts. V is TRBV20-1 and J is TRBJ2-7, with 7 positions matching TRBD2. The CDR3 has 14 amino acids. Germline CDR1 reads DFQATT; CDR2 reads SNEGSKA (reference sequence). The junction had 4 bases not matched to a gene; V was cut back by 0 bases and J by 2 bases. CDR3 sequence (DNA): TGCAGTGCTAGAGACGCCCGGGGGGCCTACGAGCAGTACTTC. As protein: CSARDARGAYEQYF.